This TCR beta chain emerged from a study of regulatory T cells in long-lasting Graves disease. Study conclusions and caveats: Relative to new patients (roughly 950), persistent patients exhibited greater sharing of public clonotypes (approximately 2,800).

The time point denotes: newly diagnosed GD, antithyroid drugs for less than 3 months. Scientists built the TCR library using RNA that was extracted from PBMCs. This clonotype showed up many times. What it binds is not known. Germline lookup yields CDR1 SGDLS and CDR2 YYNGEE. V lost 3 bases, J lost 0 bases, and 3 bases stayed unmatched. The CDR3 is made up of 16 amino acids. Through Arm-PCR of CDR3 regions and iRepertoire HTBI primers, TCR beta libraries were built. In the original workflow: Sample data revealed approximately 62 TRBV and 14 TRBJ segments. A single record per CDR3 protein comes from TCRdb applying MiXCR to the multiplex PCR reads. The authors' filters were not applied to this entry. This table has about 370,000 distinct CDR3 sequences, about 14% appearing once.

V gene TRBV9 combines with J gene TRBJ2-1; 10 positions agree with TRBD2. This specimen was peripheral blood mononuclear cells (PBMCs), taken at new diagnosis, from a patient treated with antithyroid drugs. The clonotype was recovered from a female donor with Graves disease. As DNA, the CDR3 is TGTGCCAGCAGCGGTGCTAGCGGGAGCTCCTACAATGAGCAGTTCTTC. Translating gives CASSGASGSSYNEQFF.